This T cell receptor (beta chain) was sequenced for a study of blood T cells in healthy people across ages. Whole-study context: There was about one barcoded beta molecule captured by template switching per two T cells.

Combining a sample-barcoded 5' primer with a J-beta primer mix, a second PCR ran for about 6 to 12 cycles. TCRdb reanalysed the 5' RACE reads using MiXCR and keeps one entry per CDR3 protein. The sample records hundreds of thousands of distinct CDR3 sequences, about half being singletons. From germline, CDR1 is MNHEY and CDR2 SVGEGT. The CDR3 length is 13 residues. With V trimmed by 6 bases and J by 4 bases, 6 bases remained unmatched. This sequence was found in a woman aged 55-75 years in good health. The genes are TRBV6-2 or TRBV6-3 and TRBJ2-7; 7 bases align to TRBD1. Sample: blood. The CDR3 bases are TGTGCCAGCAGGCCCGGACAGGCTTACGAGCAGTACTTC. It encodes CASRPGQAYEQYF.